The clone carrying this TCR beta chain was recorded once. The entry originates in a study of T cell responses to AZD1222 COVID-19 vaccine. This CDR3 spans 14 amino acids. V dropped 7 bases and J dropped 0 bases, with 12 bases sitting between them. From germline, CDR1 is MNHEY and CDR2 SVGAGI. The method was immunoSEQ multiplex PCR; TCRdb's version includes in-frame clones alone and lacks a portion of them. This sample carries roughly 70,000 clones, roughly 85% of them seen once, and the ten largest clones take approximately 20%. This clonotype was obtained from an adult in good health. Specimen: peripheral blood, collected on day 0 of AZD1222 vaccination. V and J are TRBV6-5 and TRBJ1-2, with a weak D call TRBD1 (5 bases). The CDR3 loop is CASNNGATNYGYTF. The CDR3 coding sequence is TGTGCCAGCAACAATGGGGCTACTAACTATGGCTACACCTTC.